This is a list of T cell receptor beta chains from one sample in a study of OX40 agonist ivuxolimab in advanced cancers. Here immunoSEQ multiplex PCR was the method, and the copy in TCRdb shows in-frame clones only, minus some. The sample contains 45,000 to 50,000 clones, more than 85% of which appear only once. The sequences come from CD4+ or CD8+ T cells sorted from blood, collected in a trial of the OX40 agonist ivuxolimab. The receptor source for this set is an adult with an advanced solid tumor such as melanoma, head and neck, liver or kidney cancer. Both conserved end residues are part of each CDR3. The D gene is left open where the match is weak. Clone size appears in some rows only: once, few, many, or a class for an expanded clone.

V	length	D	J	size	CDR3	DNA
TRBV29-1	12	TRBD1	TRBJ2-3	NA	CSGGTGGDTQYF	TGCAGCGGAGGGACAGGGGGAGATACGCAGTATTTT
TRBV10-3	20	TRBD2	TRBJ2-6	NA	CAISTWTSGNQNSGANVLTF	TGTGCCATCAGTACTTGGACTAGCGGCAACCAGAACTCTGGGGCCAACGTCCTGACTTTC
TRBV5-6	16	NA	TRBJ1-6	NA	CASRVTALLDNSPLHF	TGTGCCAGCAGGGTTACAGCCCTCCTGGATAATTCACCCCTCCACTTT
TRBV15	16	TRBD1	TRBJ2-3	NA	CATSRDWDRGTDTQYF	TGTGCCACCAGCAGAGATTGGGACAGGGGTACAGATACGCAGTATTTT
TRBV15	17	TRBD1	TRBJ1-4	NA	CATSRDRTGFHNEKLFF	TGTGCCACCAGCAGAGATAGGACAGGGTTTCATAATGAAAAACTGTTTTTT
TRBV28	16	NA	TRBJ1-1	once	CASSTTGAPLGTEAFF	TGTGCCAGCAGTACAACCGGCGCGCCTCTGGGCACTGAAGCTTTCTTT
TRBV2	15	TRBD1	TRBJ2-3	NA	CASSGGQPSTDTQYF	TGTGCCAGCAGTGGGGGACAGCCTAGCACAGATACGCAGTATTTT
TRBV5-1	13	TRBD1	TRBJ2-5	NA	CASSRGGPETQYF	TGCGCCAGCAGTAGAGGGGGCCCAGAGACCCAGTACTTC
TRBV30	15	NA	TRBJ1-1	NA	CAWSIGGNPDTEAFF	TGTGCCTGGAGTATTGGGGGAAATCCGGACACTGAAGCTTTCTTT
TRBV7-6	18	NA	TRBJ2-5	NA	CASSLGRGTPHYQETQYF	TGTGCCAGCAGCTTGGGCAGGGGAACCCCTCACTACCAAGAGACCCAGTACTTC
TRBV2	13	NA	TRBJ2-2	medium-sized	CASRAPNTGELFF	TGTGCCAGCAGGGCACCGAACACCGGGGAGCTGTTTTTT
TRBV2	12	NA	TRBJ1-2	few	CASNKDNYGYTF	TGTGCCAGCAATAAAGATAACTATGGCTACACCTTC
TRBV19	14	TRBD1	TRBJ2-2	once	CATSRDRGSGELFF	TGTGCCACCTCCCGGGACAGGGGCAGCGGGGAGCTGTTTTTT
TRBV5-1	15	TRBD2	TRBJ2-1	NA	CASSETGTSLNEQFF	TGCGCCAGCAGCGAAACCGGGACTAGCCTCAATGAGCAGTTCTTC
TRBV5-4	14	NA	TRBJ1-2	NA	CASSLDGGEGGYTF	TGTGCCAGCAGCTTGGATGGGGGCGAGGGAGGCTACACCTTC
TRBV18	14	NA	TRBJ1-4	NA	CASSPGAANEKLFF	TGTGCCAGCTCACCAGGAGCGGCGAATGAAAAACTGTTTTTT
TRBV19	17	TRBD1	TRBJ1-2	few	CASSIKIGTGPSYGYTF	TGTGCCAGTAGTATAAAGATAGGGACAGGACCGAGCTATGGCTACACCTTC
TRBV10-2	18	TRBD2	TRBJ2-4	few	CASRATPGLAGPGWIQYF	TGCGCCAGCAGAGCAACTCCGGGACTAGCGGGGCCCGGATGGATTCAGTACTTC
TRBV9	11	NA	TRBJ2-5	NA	CASSTRSTQYF	TGTGCCAGCAGCACTCGATCGACCCAGTACTTC
TRBV5-1	15	NA	TRBJ2-3	NA	CASSPTTALGGTQYF	TGCGCCAGCAGCCCCACGACGGCCTTAGGCGGTACGCAGTATTTT
TRBV2	14	TRBD1	TRBJ1-6	NA	CASREQGAGSPLHF	TGTGCCAGCAGGGAACAGGGGGCAGGATCACCCCTCCACTTT
TRBV5-1	15	TRBD2	TRBJ2-5	NA	CASSPGSTSWETQYF	TGCGCCAGCAGCCCGGGATCGACTAGCTGGGAGACCCAGTACTTC
TRBV5-6	13	NA	TRBJ2-5	NA	CASSFYGPETQYF	TGTGCCAGCAGCTTCTATGGCCCGGAGACCCAGTACTTC
TRBV2	14	NA	TRBJ2-4	once	CASRQEEAKNIQYF	TGTGCCAGCAGGCAAGAGGAGGCCAAAAACATTCAGTACTTC
TRBV11-2	17	TRBD1	TRBJ2-5	NA	CASSIRTGTGSQETQYF	TGTGCCAGCAGCATAAGAACCGGGACAGGGTCACAAGAGACCCAGTACTTC
TRBV6-6	15	TRBD2	TRBJ2-2	NA	CASRELAGGTGELFF	TGTGCCAGCAGAGAACTAGCGGGGGGGACCGGGGAGCTGTTTTTT
TRBV27	16	TRBD2	TRBJ2-1	NA	CASSLGLAGDLDEQFF	TGTGCCAGCAGTTTGGGACTAGCGGGAGATCTGGATGAGCAGTTCTTC
TRBV7-7	13	NA	TRBJ2-1	once	CASSDGRNNEQFF	TGTGCCAGCAGCGACGGACGGAACAATGAGCAGTTCTTC
TRBV10-3	14	TRBD1	TRBJ1-2	NA	CAIKPGQGYYGYTF	TGTGCCATCAAACCGGGACAGGGTTACTATGGCTACACCTTC
TRBV7-3	11	NA	TRBJ2-7	few	CASSFTGLQYF	TGTGCCAGCAGCTTTACAGGGTTGCAGTACTTC
TRBV29-1	15	NA	TRBJ2-1	NA	CSARVRTDSYNEQFF	TGCAGCGCCCGGGTTAGGACGGATTCTTACAATGAGCAGTTCTTC
TRBV5-4	14	NA	TRBJ1-1	NA	CASSLKGTNTEAFF	TGTGCCAGCAGCTTGAAAGGTACGAACACTGAAGCTTTCTTT
TRBV18	16	TRBD1	TRBJ2-7	NA	CASSPPNRGPYYEQYF	TGTGCCAGCTCACCACCAAACAGGGGTCCTTACTACGAGCAGTACTTC
TRBV6-6	14	TRBD2	TRBJ2-5	NA	CASSWRGSGETQYF	TGTGCCAGCAGTTGGCGGGGGTCGGGGGAGACCCAGTACTTC
TRBV28	14	TRBD1	TRBJ1-2	NA	CASSLGQALYGYTF	TGTGCCAGCAGTTTAGGACAGGCTCTCTATGGCTACACCTTC
TRBV7-2	14	TRBD1	TRBJ2-5	NA	CASSQTGWSETQYF	TGTGCCAGCAGCCAGACAGGGTGGTCGGAGACCCAGTACTTC
TRBV20-1	11	NA	TRBJ1-2	NA	CSALAGYGYTF	TGCAGTGCCTTGGCAGGGTATGGCTACACCTTC
TRBV6-1	15	TRBD1	TRBJ1-1	NA	CASLRGTGNSNEAFF	TGTGCCAGCTTGAGGGGGACAGGGAATTCTAATGAAGCTTTCTTT
TRBV5-1	13	NA	TRBJ2-5	NA	CASKEGGQETQYF	TGCGCCAGCAAAGAGGGGGGACAAGAGACCCAGTACTTC
TRBV27	14	NA	TRBJ2-7	NA	CASSSGGLNYEQYF	TGTGCCAGCAGTTCAGGGGGGTTGAACTACGAGCAGTACTTC
TRBV19	17	TRBD1	TRBJ2-7	NA	CASSIDGGTGVPYEQYF	TGTGCCAGTAGTATAGATGGCGGGACAGGGGTTCCCTACGAGCAGTACTTC
TRBV2	14	NA	TRBJ1-5	few	CASSESSSNQPQHF	TGTGCCAGCAGTGAATCCTCTAGCAATCAGCCCCAGCATTTT
TRBV2	15	NA	TRBJ1-3	NA	CASSGSRTQGNTIYF	TGTGCCAGCAGTGGTTCTAGGACCCAAGGAAACACCATATATTTT
TRBV7-9	15	TRBD1	TRBJ1-3	NA	CASSLLDRGGNTIYF	TGTGCCAGCAGCTTACTGGACAGGGGTGGAAACACCATATATTTT
TRBV5-4	15	TRBD2	TRBJ2-5	NA	CASSLPGGSGETQYF	TGTGCCAGCAGCTTGCCGGGAGGGTCGGGAGAGACCCAGTACTTC
TRBV5-1	15	TRBD2	TRBJ2-1	NA	CASSPPLAGVNEQFF	TGCGCCAGCAGCCCCCCGCTAGCGGGGGTCAATGAGCAGTTCTTC
TRBV5-1	19	NA	TRBJ1-2	NA	CASSPYTGTTVVGSYGYTF	TGCGCCAGCAGCCCGTATACCGGGACAACCGTAGTGGGGAGCTATGGCTACACCTTC
TRBV5-1	12	NA	TRBJ2-1	NA	CASGLELVEQFF	TGCGCCAGCGGGCTAGAACTCGTTGAGCAGTTCTTC
TRBV7-2	15	TRBD1	TRBJ1-2	NA	CASSLGTGGEYGYTF	TGTGCCAGCAGCTTAGGGACAGGGGGCGAATATGGCTACACCTTC
TRBV11-3	12	NA	TRBJ2-5	once	CASSLARGTQYF	TGTGCCAGCAGCTTAGCCCGTGGGACCCAGTACTTC
TRBV4-1	16	NA	TRBJ2-3	NA	CASRRVGRERADTQYF	TGCGCCAGCAGACGGGTAGGCAGGGAGAGAGCAGATACGCAGTATTTT
TRBV2	13	TRBD1	TRBJ1-3	NA	CASRDRVGNTIYF	TGTGCCAGCAGGGACAGGGTTGGAAACACCATATATTTT
TRBV5-1	13	NA	TRBJ1-1	NA	CASSLYSNTEAFF	TGCGCCAGCAGCTTATACAGTAACACTGAAGCTTTCTTT
TRBV7-7	13	NA	TRBJ2-1	NA	CASSSTRDNEQFF	TGTGCCAGCAGCTCCACCCGGGACAATGAGCAGTTCTTC